This TCR beta chain appears in the sequencing data of a study of blood T cells in healthy people across ages. A sample-barcoded 5' primer and a J-beta primer mix were used in a second PCR of roughly 6 to 11 cycles. Every cDNA molecule carried a tag from a template-switch adaptor bearing 12 random nucleotides. TCRdb passed the 5' RACE reads through MiXCR, listing each CDR3 protein once. The table records about 1,000,000 distinct CDR3 sequences, more than 35% of them present only once. CDR3 length: 14 residues. V lost 3 bases, J lost 8 bases, and 5 bases stayed unmatched. The V gene's germline CDR1 is LGHDT and CDR2 YNNKEL (reference sequence). At least 5.5 micrograms of total RNA were extracted per sample. This clonotype was observed a few times.

J is TRBJ2-1 and V is TRBV3-1; 9 positions agree with TRBD2. This receptor was taken from a woman in her sixties in good health. The sample consisted of blood. The CDR3 DNA follows: TGTGCCAGCAGCCATGCGGGAGGGAACTATGAGCAGTTCTTC. Translated: CASSHAGGNYEQFF.